Listed below are T cell receptor beta chains from one sample, sequenced in a study of T-cell reconstitution after alpha-beta-depleted transplantation in children. TCRdb redid the calling of the PCR reads with MiXCR, one entry per CDR3 protein. The repertoire consists of around 530,000 distinct CDR3 sequences, with 32% occurring once and the leading ten covering around 2.4%. The sample here was PBMCs from the stem cell graft donor, taken from the stem cell graft. All receptors come from a human donor who donated a stem cell graft to a child with aplastic anemia. CDR3s include the opening cysteine and the closing phenylalanine or tryptophan. D genes are given only for firm matches. The size of a clone is reported for some rows only, either as once, few or many, or as a class for expanded clones.

TRBJ2-3 | NA | TRBV5-6 | few | CASSYVGTSTDTQYF | TGTGCCAGCAGTTATGTGGGCACCAGCACAGATACGCAGTATTTT
TRBJ2-1 | TRBD1 | TRBV19 | NA | CASRGQGDYNEQFF | TGTGCCAGTAGGGGACAGGGGGACTACAATGAGCAGTTCTTC
TRBJ2-5 | NA | TRBV6-5 | NA | CASSYSIGSKETQYF | TGTGCCAGCAGTTACTCGATAGGGTCCAAAGAGACCCAGTACTTC
TRBJ2-3 | NA | TRBV19 | NA | CASSKFWTATDTQYF | TGTGCCAGTAGTAAGTTCTGGACAGCGACAGATACGCAGTATTTT
TRBJ1-5 | NA | TRBV30 | few | CAWSLRADQPQHF | TGTGCCTGGAGTTTACGGGCGGATCAGCCCCAGCATTTT
TRBJ1-3 | NA | TRBV12-3/TRBV12-4 | NA | CASSLTVSGNTIYF | TGTGCCAGCAGTTTAACGGTGTCTGGAAACACCATATATTTT
TRBJ1-2 | NA | TRBV20-1 | NA | CSARDPYDRGYTF | TGCAGTGCTAGAGATCCCTATGACCGGGGCTACACCTTC
TRBJ2-2 | TRBD1 | TRBV18 | few | CASSPPKRQGALPGELFF | TGTGCCAGCTCACCACCTAAGCGACAGGGGGCGCTTCCCGGGGAGCTGTTTTTT
TRBJ2-2 | NA | TRBV6-5 | few | CASSYSRGGNTGELFF | TGTGCCAGCAGTTACTCCCGTGGGGGGAACACCGGGGAGCTGTTTTTT
TRBJ1-2 | NA | TRBV3-1 | few | CANRTGRQLNYGYTF | TGTGCCAACAGGACGGGGAGACAACTAAACTATGGCTACACCTTC
TRBJ1-6 | TRBD1 | TRBV20-1 | few | CSVMPGQGQSPLHF | TGCAGTGTTATGCCGGGACAGGGGCAGTCACCCCTCCACTTT
TRBJ2-3 | TRBD2 | TRBV6-4 | many | CASSDSLAGDTDTQYF | TGTGCCAGCAGTGACTCCCTAGCGGGAGACACAGATACGCAGTATTTT
TRBJ2-5 | TRBD2 | TRBV5-1 | NA | CASSSGLGDPHAQETQYF | TGCGCCAGCAGCTCGGGACTAGGGGACCCCCACGCCCAAGAGACCCAGTACTTC
TRBJ1-5 | TRBD1 | TRBV6-1 | NA | CASRPGTVSNQPQHF | TGTGCCAGCAGGCCCGGGACAGTTAGCAATCAGCCCCAGCATTTT
TRBJ2-1 | TRBD2 | TRBV20-1 | NA | CSARVAGGPGNEQFF | TGCAGTGCTAGAGTAGCGGGAGGGCCTGGAAATGAGCAGTTCTTC
TRBJ1-1 | TRBD1 | TRBV28 | few | CASDPGQPMNTEAFF | TGTGCCAGCGACCCGGGACAGCCCATGAACACTGAAGCTTTCTTT
TRBJ2-3 | TRBD2 | TRBV12-3/TRBV12-4 | NA | CASSLLLAGGQDTQYF | TGTGCCAGCAGTTTATTACTAGCGGGAGGGCAAGATACGCAGTATTTT
TRBJ2-3 | NA | TRBV10-3 | NA | CAISDGSRTDTQYF | TGTGCCATCAGTGACGGGTCCCGCACAGATACGCAGTATTTT
TRBJ1-1 | NA | TRBV12-3/TRBV12-4 | NA | CASNGGRAEAFF | TGTGCCAGCAACGGGGGAAGGGCTGAAGCTTTCTTT
TRBJ1-1 | TRBD1 | TRBV5-5 | NA | CASRWGMDRGTEAFF | TGTGCCAGCAGATGGGGTATGGACAGGGGGACTGAAGCTTTCTTT
TRBJ2-4 | NA | TRBV20-1 | few | CSANGASPEGIQYF | TGCAGTGCTAATGGGGCTAGCCCCGAAGGCATTCAGTACTTC
TRBJ2-7 | NA | TRBV6-5 | NA | CASSYGSTYEQYF | TGTGCCAGCAGTTACGGGTCAACCTACGAGCAGTACTTC
TRBJ2-1 | NA | TRBV7-9 | NA | CATPWEERAGDEQFF | TGTGCCACCCCCTGGGAGGAGCGGGCAGGCGATGAGCAGTTCTTC
TRBJ2-3 | NA | TRBV15 | NA | CATSPRVDTQYF | TGTGCCACCAGCCCCAGGGTAGATACGCAGTATTTT
TRBJ1-6 | NA | TRBV12-3/TRBV12-4 | NA | CASSLAEGLADNSPLHF | TGTGCCAGCAGTTTAGCGGAGGGCCTCGCCGATAATTCACCCCTCCACTTT
TRBJ2-7 | NA | TRBV29-1 | few | CSALETNYEQYF | TGCAGCGCCCTAGAGACAAACTACGAGCAGTACTTC
TRBJ2-5 | NA | TRBV4-2 | few | CASSQVMDPIQETQYF | TGTGCCAGCAGCCAAGTTATGGATCCCATCCAAGAGACCCAGTACTTC
TRBJ2-7 | TRBD2 | TRBV27 | few | CASRREGRSYEQYF | TGTGCCAGCAGGAGGGAGGGGAGGTCCTACGAGCAGTACTTC
TRBJ1-1 | NA | TRBV25-1 | few | CASSVQGAGTEAFF | TGTGCCAGCAGTGTACAGGGCGCGGGCACTGAAGCTTTCTTT
TRBJ2-3 | TRBD2 | TRBV27 | NA | CASSLSTGGQDTQYF | TGTGCCAGCAGTTTATCAACGGGAGGGCAAGATACGCAGTATTTT
TRBJ2-1 | NA | TRBV7-9 | NA | CASSTQGTPEQFF | TGTGCCAGCAGCACACAGGGTACCCCTGAGCAGTTCTTC
TRBJ2-1 | TRBD2 | TRBV7-9 | many | CASSTRRLAETADNEQFF | TGTGCCAGCAGCACACGAAGACTAGCGGAGACCGCCGACAATGAGCAGTTCTTC
TRBJ1-3 | NA | TRBV7-2 | few | CASSLVGNTIYF | TGTGCCAGCAGCTTAGTTGGAAACACCATATATTTT
TRBJ2-3 | NA | TRBV30 | few | CAWSLFADTQYF | TGTGCCTGGAGTTTATTCGCAGATACGCAGTATTTT
TRBJ1-1 | TRBD1 | TRBV6-1 | few | CATKTGGGMNTEAFF | TGTGCCACCAAGACAGGGGGCGGGATGAACACTGAAGCTTTCTTT
TRBJ2-3 | TRBD2 | TRBV30 | NA | CAWSDLAGGYTDTQYF | TGTGCCTGGAGTGATCTAGCGGGAGGATACACAGATACGCAGTATTTT
TRBJ1-5 | TRBD1 | TRBV7-9 | few | CAPYRDRGEGNQPQHF | TGTGCCCCGTACAGGGACAGGGGGGAGGGCAATCAGCCCCAGCATTTT
TRBJ1-4 | TRBD1 | TRBV19 | NA | CASSRTGEEKLFF | TGTGCCAGTAGTAGGACAGGGGAGGAAAAACTGTTTTTT
TRBJ2-2 | TRBD1 | TRBV7-2 | NA | CASSPRGLGTGELFF | TGTGCCAGCAGCCCCAGGGGGCTCGGCACCGGGGAGCTGTTTTTT
TRBJ1-1 | TRBD1 | TRBV18 | few | CASSPRDRVNTEAFF | TGTGCCAGCTCACCAAGAGACAGGGTCAACACTGAAGCTTTCTTT
TRBJ2-1 | TRBD2 | TRBV11-3 | NA | CASSSYGLEIYNEQFF | TGTGCCAGCAGCTCCTACGGACTAGAGATATACAATGAGCAGTTCTTC
TRBJ2-1 | NA | TRBV28 | NA | CASSLAESEQFF | TGTGCCAGCAGTTTGGCGGAAAGTGAGCAGTTCTTC
TRBJ2-3 | TRBD2 | TRBV15 | NA | CATSRDSWLAGGASTDTQYF | TGTGCCACCAGCAGAGATAGCTGGCTAGCGGGAGGTGCTAGCACAGATACGCAGTATTTT
TRBJ2-1 | TRBD2 | TRBV27 | NA | CASSLLAGGGNEQFF | TGTGCCAGCAGCCTTCTAGCGGGAGGAGGGAATGAGCAGTTCTTC